A selection of T cell receptor beta chains follows, all from one sample in a study of T-cell memory formation after mild COVID-19. TCRdb independently ran MiXCR on the 5' RACE reads; one entry per CDR3 protein. The sample consists of under 250,000 distinct CDR3 sequences, 15% to 17% of them appearing once. The specimen was PBMCs or a T cell subset sorted from them (not recorded which). The source of these receptors is an adult woman who had mild COVID-19 (a few samples of this study predate the infection). Cell type and time point are not known. Both conserved end residues are part of each CDR3. Each record gives: V gene, CDR3 length, D gene, J gene, clone size, CDR3 protein, CDR3 DNA. The D gene is left open where the match is weak. Some rows mark clone size as missing; the rest say once, few, many or name a class of expanded clone.

v_gene: TRBV14
len: 13
d_gene: NA
j_gene: TRBJ2-7
abundance: few
CDR3aa: CASSRNRVYEQYF
CDR3nt: TGTGCCAGCAGCCGTAACAGGGTCTACGAGCAGTACTTC

v_gene: TRBV5-5
len: 16
d_gene: NA
j_gene: TRBJ2-2
abundance: many
CDR3aa: CASSLAPSPNTGELFF
CDR3nt: TGTGCCAGCAGCTTGGCTCCATCCCCCAACACCGGGGAGCTGTTTTTT

v_gene: TRBV20-1
len: 14
d_gene: NA
j_gene: TRBJ2-1
abundance: NA
CDR3aa: CSANLQYPYNEQFF
CDR3nt: TGCAGTGCTAACCTACAGTACCCCTACAATGAGCAGTTCTTC

v_gene: TRBV12-3/TRBV12-4
len: 15
d_gene: TRBD1
j_gene: TRBJ1-5
abundance: few
CDR3aa: CASSSDTGGAQPQHF
CDR3nt: TGTGCCAGCAGTTCGGACACAGGGGGCGCCCAGCCCCAGCATTTT

v_gene: TRBV7-2
len: 16
d_gene: TRBD2
j_gene: TRBJ2-3
abundance: few
CDR3aa: CASSLLGLAGSDTQYF
CDR3nt: TGTGCCAGCAGCTTATTGGGACTAGCGGGATCAGATACGCAGTATTTT

v_gene: TRBV7-9
len: 12
d_gene: NA
j_gene: TRBJ1-2
abundance: NA
CDR3aa: CASSRSEGGYTF
CDR3nt: TGTGCCAGCAGCCGTTCGGAGGGTGGCTACACCTTC

v_gene: TRBV20-1
len: 18
d_gene: TRBD2
j_gene: TRBJ2-5
abundance: NA
CDR3aa: CSANRRVSGGDFGETQYF
CDR3nt: TGCAGTGCTAACCGAAGGGTTAGCGGGGGGGATTTCGGCGAGACCCAGTACTTC

v_gene: TRBV5-1
len: 17
d_gene: NA
j_gene: TRBJ2-2
abundance: many
CDR3aa: CASSLVSGATDTGELFF
CDR3nt: TGCGCCAGCAGCTTGGTATCGGGGGCGACGGACACCGGGGAGCTGTTTTTT

v_gene: TRBV11-3
len: 14
d_gene: NA
j_gene: TRBJ2-2
abundance: NA
CDR3aa: CASSQTENTGELFF
CDR3nt: TGTGCCAGCAGCCAGACAGAAAACACCGGGGAGCTGTTTTTT

v_gene: TRBV20-1
len: 14
d_gene: TRBD1
j_gene: TRBJ2-7
abundance: few
CDR3aa: CSAGRQGRFLEQYF
CDR3nt: TGCAGTGCGGGTCGACAGGGTCGGTTCCTCGAGCAGTACTTC

v_gene: TRBV12-3/TRBV12-4
len: 14
d_gene: NA
j_gene: TRBJ2-7
abundance: NA
CDR3aa: CASSPGQGDREQYF
CDR3nt: TGTGCCAGCAGCCCCGGGCAGGGAGATCGCGAGCAGTACTTC

v_gene: TRBV7-6
len: 16
d_gene: NA
j_gene: TRBJ2-7
abundance: few
CDR3aa: CASSQSAGKGSYEQYF
CDR3nt: TGTGCCAGCAGTCAGTCGGCAGGGAAAGGCTCCTACGAGCAGTACTTC

v_gene: TRBV28
len: 15
d_gene: NA
j_gene: TRBJ1-1
abundance: few
CDR3aa: CASSLTVAGTTEAFF
CDR3nt: TGTGCCAGCAGTTTAACGGTAGCAGGGACCACTGAAGCTTTCTTT

v_gene: TRBV5-1
len: 14
d_gene: NA
j_gene: TRBJ2-3
abundance: many
CDR3aa: CASSLTTSTDTQYF
CDR3nt: TGCGCCAGCAGCTTGACCACTAGCACAGATACGCAGTATTTT

v_gene: TRBV20-1
len: 13
d_gene: NA
j_gene: TRBJ1-5
abundance: NA
CDR3aa: CSAAQTSNQPQHF
CDR3nt: TGCAGTGCCGCTCAGACCTCGAATCAGCCCCAGCATTTT

v_gene: TRBV6-6
len: 14
d_gene: NA
j_gene: TRBJ2-3
abundance: NA
CDR3aa: CASRQVASTDTQYF
CDR3nt: TGTGCCAGCCGACAGGTTGCTAGCACAGATACGCAGTATTTT

v_gene: TRBV5-1
len: 16
d_gene: NA
j_gene: TRBJ2-2
abundance: NA
CDR3aa: CASSLDPSANTGELFF
CDR3nt: TGCGCCAGCAGCTTGGATCCTTCCGCGAACACCGGGGAGCTGTTTTTT

v_gene: TRBV12-3/TRBV12-4
len: 15
d_gene: NA
j_gene: TRBJ1-1
abundance: few
CDR3aa: CASSLYFGENTEAFF
CDR3nt: TGTGCCAGCAGTTTATACTTCGGCGAGAACACTGAAGCTTTCTTT

v_gene: TRBV6-5
len: 15
d_gene: TRBD1
j_gene: TRBJ1-5
abundance: NA
CDR3aa: CASSPGVGGRQPQHF
CDR3nt: TGTGCCAGCAGTCCCGGGGTAGGGGGCCGGCAGCCCCAGCATTTT

v_gene: TRBV30
len: 12
d_gene: NA
j_gene: TRBJ1-1
abundance: few
CDR3aa: CAWSRVRGTAFF
CDR3nt: TGTGCCTGGAGTAGGGTAAGGGGCACAGCTTTCTTT

v_gene: TRBV6-2/TRBV6-3
len: 16
d_gene: NA
j_gene: TRBJ1-5
abundance: NA
CDR3aa: CASSGNIVSSNQPQHF
CDR3nt: TGTGCCAGCAGTGGAAACATAGTATCTAGCAATCAGCCCCAGCATTTT

v_gene: TRBV28
len: 16
d_gene: NA
j_gene: TRBJ1-1
abundance: few
CDR3aa: CASSFPPQSGYTEAFF
CDR3nt: TGTGCCAGCAGTTTCCCTCCACAGTCAGGGTACACTGAAGCTTTCTTT

v_gene: TRBV29-1
len: 17
d_gene: NA
j_gene: TRBJ2-3
abundance: few
CDR3aa: CSVGGAADLGSTDTQYF
CDR3nt: TGCAGCGTTGGAGGGGCCGCTGATTTAGGTAGCACAGATACGCAGTATTTT

v_gene: TRBV5-1
len: 13
d_gene: TRBD2
j_gene: TRBJ2-2
abundance: few
CDR3aa: CASRGGITGELFF
CDR3nt: TGCGCCAGCAGGGGAGGGATCACCGGGGAGCTGTTTTTT

v_gene: TRBV7-8
len: 15
d_gene: TRBD2
j_gene: TRBJ2-3
abundance: few
CDR3aa: CASRRGGLSTDTQYF
CDR3nt: TGTGCCAGCCGACGCGGGGGGTTATCCACAGATACGCAGTATTTT

v_gene: TRBV2
len: 15
d_gene: NA
j_gene: TRBJ2-3
abundance: NA
CDR3aa: CASNRDPPSTDTQYF
CDR3nt: TGTGCCAGCAACCGGGACCCCCCGAGCACAGATACGCAGTATTTT

v_gene: TRBV3-1
len: 13
d_gene: NA
j_gene: TRBJ1-1
abundance: NA
CDR3aa: CASRYEGGTEAFF
CDR3nt: TGTGCCAGCAGGTACGAGGGGGGCACTGAAGCTTTCTTT

v_gene: TRBV5-6
len: 15
d_gene: NA
j_gene: TRBJ2-3
abundance: few
CDR3aa: CASTWGQPVTDTQYF
CDR3nt: TGTGCCAGCACGTGGGGACAACCCGTCACAGATACGCAGTATTTT

v_gene: TRBV12-3/TRBV12-4
len: 16
d_gene: NA
j_gene: TRBJ1-3
abundance: NA
CDR3aa: CASSRAPGSSGNTIYF
CDR3nt: TGTGCCAGCAGTCGTGCTCCGGGTTCCTCTGGAAACACCATATATTTT

v_gene: TRBV7-3
len: 16
d_gene: NA
j_gene: TRBJ2-5
abundance: few
CDR3aa: CASSLTSVSSQETQYF
CDR3nt: TGTGCCAGCAGCTTAACCAGCGTCAGTTCGCAAGAGACCCAGTACTTC

v_gene: TRBV25-1
len: 13
d_gene: NA
j_gene: TRBJ1-4
abundance: few
CDR3aa: CASSENVEGKLFF
CDR3nt: TGTGCCAGCAGTGAAAACGTGGAGGGAAAACTGTTTTTT